These 17 T cell receptor beta chains were sequenced from one sample in a study of blood T cell repertoires in COVID-19. Clones were sequenced by immunoSEQ multiplex PCR, and TCRdb holds only the in-frame ones, with some missing. Of fewer than 300,000 clones listed, around 87% are singletons. Sequences were obtained from peripheral blood. These receptors came from a woman in her fifties or sixties with acute or convalescent COVID-19.

The chain is built from TRBV6-2 or TRBV6-3 and TRBJ1-2; D perhaps matches TRBD1 (5 bases). The CDR3 runs to 15 residues. Per germline, CDR1 MNHEY and CDR2 SVGEGT. Trimming removed 2 bases from V and 3 bases from J, with 13 bases in between. This chain's CDR3 is CASSYRGRADYGYTF. The CDR3 DNA sequence: TGTGCCAGCAGTTACCGCGGCAGGGCGGACTATGGCTACACCTTC.

The chain links TRBV29-1 to TRBJ1-1, with D hard to call. Trimming removed 4 bases at V and 1 base at J, with 4 bases between. Germline CDR1 is SQVTM and CDR2 is ANQGSEA. The CDR3 spans 11 residues. CDR3 sequence: CSVGANTEAFF. CDR3 nucleotide sequence: TGCAGCGTTGGAGCGAACACTGAAGCTTTCTTT.

This sequence joins TRBV2 and TRBJ2-1; 11 bases are shared with TRBD2. Germline V gene data show CDR1 as SNHLY and CDR2 as FYNNEI. The CDR3 runs 16 residues. The junction had 3 bases not matched to a gene; V was cut back by 2 bases and J by 3 bases. The CDR3: CASSETLAGGYNEQFF. The CDR3 DNA is TGTGCCAGCAGTGAAACCCTAGCGGGGGGCTACAATGAGCAGTTCTTC.

The chain carries TRBV24-1 and TRBJ1-2; TRBD1 aligns across 7 bases. Germline values: CDR1 KGHDR, CDR2 SFDVKD. V shed 4 bases, J shed 8 bases, and the junction held 6 bases outside the gene matches. This CDR3 spans 13 amino acids. This chain's CDR3 is CATSEEQGIGYTF. CDR3 coding DNA: TGTGCCACCAGTGAGGAACAGGGGATAGGCTACACCTTC.

This rearrangement joins TRBV23-1 to TRBJ2-3; TRBD1 is a possible D gene (6 bases). TRBV23-1 is marked as an open reading frame, function uncertain. V was cut by 3 bases and J by 6 bases, with 25 bases left in between. CDR3 size: 18 residues. The DNA for the CDR3 is TGCGCCAGCAGTCACGCTCAGGGGACGCGCCCTCCTACGGATACGCAGTATTTT. Residues: CASSHAQGTRPPTDTQYF.

The gene calls are TRBV30 and TRBJ1-5, with D possibly TRBD1 on 6 matching bases. This CDR3 contains 15 residues. From germline, CDR1 is GTSNPN and CDR2 SVGIG (reference sequence). Trimming shortened V by 7 bases and J by 2 bases, and 18 bases separated the two germline ends. DNA for the CDR3: TGTGCCTCCAGCGCGCAACAGGGTGGCAATCAGCCCCAGCATTTT. The encoded protein is CASSAQQGGNQPQHF.

The chain has TRBV9 and TRBJ2-7; 12 bases align to TRBD2. Trimming cost V 7 bases and J 2 bases; bases outside gene matches: 7. This CDR3 contains 15 residues. CDR1 and CDR2 (germline): SGDLS, YYNGEE. The DNA for the CDR3 is TGTGCCAGCTCCCGAGCTAGCGGGAGGGCCTACGAGCAGTACTTC. The encoded protein is CASSRASGRAYEQYF.

This clone was seen just once. The chain combines TRBV6-6 with TRBJ1-5; 12 bases agree with TRBD1. The V gene's germline CDR1 is MNHNY and CDR2 SVGAGI (reference sequence). The junction had 14 bases not matched to a gene; V was cut back by 5 bases and J by 0 bases. The CDR3 is made up of 20 amino acids. CDR3 in DNA: TGTGCCAGCAGTCGGAGGTGGGGACAGGGGGCAACGAATAGCAATCAGCCCCAGCATTTT. Protein sequence: CASSRRWGQGATNSNQPQHF.

This rearrangement joins TRBV3-1 (or the pseudogene TRBV3-2) to TRBJ1-5; the D gene is possibly TRBD1 (6 bases). V was cut by 3 bases and J by 5 bases, with 8 bases left in between. The germline gives CDR1 LGHDT, CDR2 YNNKEL (reference sequence). This CDR3 region has 13 residues. This CDR3 is CASSHNRDQPQHF. CDR3 DNA: TGTGCCAGCAGCCATAACAGGGATCAGCCCCAGCATTTT.

The chain links TRBV5-6 to TRBJ1-1; D gene ambiguous. The CDR3 is 14 residues long. Germline V gene sequence: CDR1 SGHDT, CDR2 YYEEEE. Between the trimmed V and J ends, which lost 4 bases and 0 bases, there was a span of 10 bases. CDR3 DNA: TGTGCCAGCAGCCTGATAGCTATGAACACTGAAGCTTTCTTT. It specifies CASSLIAMNTEAFF.

This clone was found a few times. The V and J genes are TRBV9 and TRBJ1-1; D is possibly TRBD1 (6 bases). Trimming took off 3 bases at V and 4 bases at J, with 19 bases between the two ends. Germline V gene data show CDR1 as SGDLS and CDR2 as YYNGEE. The CDR3 extends over 16 amino acids. CDR3 coding DNA: TGTGCCAGCAGCGAGGGAGCACCTTTCAGGGGCACTGAAGCTTTCTTT. It specifies CASSEGAPFRGTEAFF.

V usage is TRBV11-2 and J usage is TRBJ2-2, with 12 bases matching TRBD1. The J segment lost 7 bases and the V segment lost 5 bases, leaving 5 bases of the junction unmatched. The CDR3 loop spans 15 amino acids. Germline CDR1 and CDR2: SGHAT and FQNNGV. This CDR3 is CASSPRDRGLGELFF. As DNA, the CDR3 is TGTGCCAGCAGCCCACGGGACAGGGGGCTCGGGGAGCTGTTTTTT.

This clone turned up a few times. The CDR3 protein is CASKGPGANNEQFF. Here the CDR3 DNA reads TGTGCCAGCAAGGGCCCAGGGGCGAACAATGAGCAGTTCTTC. The V call is TRBV6-5, the J call TRBJ2-1; D possibly corresponds to TRBD1 (6 bases). This CDR3 is 14 amino acids long. The V and J ends lost 7 bases and 5 bases respectively, with 15 bases between them. Germline V gene lookup returns CDR1 MNHEY and CDR2 SVGAGI.

This clone showed up just a few times. The gene calls are TRBV19 and TRBJ1-6; perhaps TRBD1 as D (5 bases). The CDR3 consists of 15 residues. Trimming took 4 bases from V and 8 from J, leaving 15 bases between them. The germline V gene has CDR1 LNHDA and CDR2 SQIVND (reference sequence). CDR3 DNA: TGTGCCAGTAGTACTACGTGGGAGGGGTATTCACCCCTCCACTTT. This sequence encodes CASSTTWEGYSPLHF.

V and J are TRBV5-1 and TRBJ1-1; the D is unclear. Trimming took 6 bases from V and 0 from J, leaving 9 bases between them. From germline, CDR1 is SGHRS and CDR2 YFSETQ. The CDR3 is made up of 13 amino acids. The CDR3 nucleotides read TGCGCCAGCAACGTGGGAGTGAACACTGAAGCTTTCTTT. Encoded protein: CASNVGVNTEAFF.

This chain uses TRBV19 with TRBJ2-3, with D possibly matching TRBD1 (6 bases). V lost 7 bases to trimming and J lost 0 bases, with 11 bases between them. The CDR3 is 14 amino acids. CDR1 is LNHDA, CDR2 SQIVND, per germline (reference sequence). CDR3 loop: CASNPQGSTDTQYF. CDR3 sequence (DNA): TGTGCCAGTAATCCCCAGGGGAGCACAGATACGCAGTATTTT. Filled out from reference TRBV19 and TRBJ2-3, the complete variable domain reads DGGITQSPKYLFRKEGQNVTLSCEQNLNHDAMYWYRQDPGQGLRLIYYSQIVNDFQKGDIAEGYSVSREKKESFPLTVTSAQKNPTAFYLCASNPQGSTDTQYFGPGTRLTVL.

The chain has TRBV30 and TRBJ1-5; possible D gene TRBD1, 5 bases. This CDR3 has 14 residues. Germline loops: CDR1 GTSNPN, CDR2 SVGIG (reference sequence). Trimming removed 2 bases at V and 3 bases at J, with 11 bases between. In DNA form, the CDR3 reads TGTGCCTGGAGTTCCGACAGTTCCAATCAGCCCCAGCATTTT. Translating it yields CAWSSDSSNQPQHF.